One and the same sample provided the 7 T cell receptor beta chains below, sequenced in a study of T cells after yellow fever vaccination. TCRdb analysed the 5' RACE reads with MiXCR anew, one entry per CDR3 protein. The table shows roughly 500,000 distinct CDR3 sequences, with 19% occurring only once. The specimen comprised PBMCs, sampled 15 days after the yellow fever booster vaccination. The source is a young man who received the YFV17D yellow fever vaccine.

This clonotype was seen a handful of times. The rearrangement links TRBV20-1 to TRBJ2-3; 10 positions agree with TRBD2. Trimming cost V 1 base and J 1 base; bases outside gene matches: 11. Per the germline V gene, CDR1 is DFQATT and CDR2 is SNEGSKA (reference sequence). CDR3 length: 18 residues. The CDR3: CSARGLAGVNGGTDTQYF. Here the CDR3 DNA reads TGCAGTGCTAGAGGTCTAGCGGGGGTGAATGGGGGCACAGATACGCAGTATTTT.

V and J are TRBV6-2 or TRBV6-3 and TRBJ2-5, with a tentative D call TRBD2 (5 bases). The CDR3 covers 15 residues. Looked up from germline, CDR1 is MNHEY and CDR2 is SVGEGT. V lost 6 bases, J lost 4 bases, and 18 bases lay in between. Here the CDR3 reads CASSRPGESPETQYF. As DNA, the CDR3 is TGTGCCAGCAGCCGCCCCGGGGAAAGTCCAGAGACCCAGTACTTC.

This clonotype showed up just a few times. The chain employs TRBV6-2 or TRBV6-3 and TRBJ1-1, with 7 bases that match TRBD1. With 4 bases clipped from V and 11 bases from J, the junction kept 4 bases outside the gene matches. Germline CDR1 MNHEY, CDR2 SVGEGT. This CDR3 region has 11 residues. For the CDR3, the DNA is TGTGCCAGCAGTTCCTGGGGACAGGCTTTCTTT. Translating it yields CASSSWGQAFF.

The sample holds a few counts of this clonotype. The V and J genes are TRBV28 and TRBJ1-1; D not resolved. The germline CDR1 and CDR2 sequences are MDHEN and SYDVKM. The CDR3 consists of 13 residues. V lost 2 bases to trimming and J lost 4 bases, with 8 bases between them. CDR3 sequence (DNA): TGTGCCAGCAGTTTAATGTCCTTCACTGAAGCTTTCTTT. It codes for CASSLMSFTEAFF.

V gene TRBV4-2 combines with J gene TRBJ2-7, with 7 bases fitting TRBD1. CDR1 is LGHNA and CDR2 is YNFKEQ in the germline V gene. CDR3 length: 15 amino acids. Losses at the gene ends were 4 bases for V and 4 bases for J; bases not matched to a gene: 10. CDR3 sequence: CASSPRDRGVYEQYF. CDR3 DNA sequence: TGTGCCAGCAGCCCCCGGGACAGAGGGGTATACGAGCAGTACTTC.

The chain employs TRBV7-2 and TRBJ2-7, with a weak D call TRBD2 (6 bases). Germline lookup yields CDR1 SGHTA and CDR2 FQGNSA. V was cut by 6 bases and J by 3 bases, with 15 bases left in between. CDR3 size: 14 residues. The CDR3 sequence is CASRFSGTNYEQYF. The CDR3 coding sequence is TGTGCCAGCAGATTTAGCGGAACTAACTACGAGCAGTACTTC.

This clonotype was counted only a few times. The chain employs TRBV28 and TRBJ2-4; perhaps D is TRBD1 or TRBD2 (5 bases each). Germline assignment: CDR1 MDHEN and CDR2 SYDVKM. There are 13 residues in the CDR3. The V end was cut by 7 bases, the J end by 6 bases, with 13 bases between. The CDR3 DNA sequence: TGTGCCAGCATAAGCCCGGGGACAAACATTCAGTACTTC. Translated, it gives CASISPGTNIQYF.